The source of this T cell receptor beta chain is a study of low-dose radiotherapy and immunotherapy resistance in tumors. Study-wide background: Individuals in Cohort 2 had 1 Gy per fraction every two weeks, adding up to 13 Gy over 26 weeks. Intravenous nivolumab 240 mg every two weeks plus ipilimumab 1 mg/kg every six weeks was given to patients.

This clonotype was counted a few times. Time point meaning: before trial treatment. Those eligible were patients bearing advanced solid tumors lacking tumor-infiltrating lymphocytes. Covering alpha and beta chains, TRAV- and TRBV-specific primers were used for the first-strand cDNA. TCRs underwent 15 to 25 PCR cycles of amplification with a constant-region primer and V-primer adapter. TCRdb used MiXCR to reprocess the reads, holding one entry per CDR3 protein. The sample lists about 60,000 distinct CDR3 sequences; 20% to 25% were seen once. Germline CDR1 reads SGHRS; CDR2 reads YFSETQ. This CDR3 spans 15 amino acids. Trimming removed 4 bases from V and 2 bases from J; junction bases left unmatched: 5.

This chain links TRBV5-1 with TRBJ2-1; TRBD2 matches at 8 bases. The source was PBMCs, collected before treatment. The sequence came from a male donor with prostate cancer. As DNA, the CDR3 is TGCGCCAGCAGCCCGGGACTAGATACCTACAATGAGCAGTTCTTC. It is translated as CASSPGLDTYNEQFF.